This TCR beta chain was sequenced during a study of T cells in localized non-small cell lung cancer. Profiling relied on immunoSEQ multiplex PCR, and the TCRdb table lists in-frame clones only, not all of them. The sample records about 40,000 clones, roughly 90% being singletons. Study-wide findings and caveats: Uninvolved adjacent lung had the highest recorded T cell clonality, with tumor below it. Heterogeneity within the tumor remains possible, as just one region underwent sequencing. When the top 100 tumor clones were examined, a median about 60 of them also appeared in the adjacent lung, which was paired and uninvolved.

Germline assignment: CDR1 MNHEY and CDR2 SVGAGI. This CDR3 is 13 amino acids long. Trimming cost V 6 bases and J 2 bases, with 8 bases left between them. In the case of this clone: Its antigen is not identified.

This clonotype was sampled from a woman aged 35 to 69 with stage II lung adenocarcinoma. The source was PBMCs, collected before any cancer treatment. The chain couples TRBV6-5 to TRBJ1-3; D gene uncertain. The CDR3, as DNA: TGTGCCAGCAGACCCGGGGCTGGAAACACCATATATTTT. Translation gives CASRPGAGNTIYF.